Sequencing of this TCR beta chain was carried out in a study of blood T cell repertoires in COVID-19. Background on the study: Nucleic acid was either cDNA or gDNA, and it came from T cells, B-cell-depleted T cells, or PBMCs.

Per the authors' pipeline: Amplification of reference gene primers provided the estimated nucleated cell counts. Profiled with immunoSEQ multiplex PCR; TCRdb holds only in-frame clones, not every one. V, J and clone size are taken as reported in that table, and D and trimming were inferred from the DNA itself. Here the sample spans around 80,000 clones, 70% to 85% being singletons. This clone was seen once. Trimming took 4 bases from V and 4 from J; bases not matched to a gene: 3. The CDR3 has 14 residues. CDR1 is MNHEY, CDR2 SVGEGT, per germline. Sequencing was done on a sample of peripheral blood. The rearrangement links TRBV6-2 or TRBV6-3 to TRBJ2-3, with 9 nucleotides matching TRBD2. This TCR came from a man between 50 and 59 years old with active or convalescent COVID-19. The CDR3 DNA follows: TGTGCCAGCAGTTCTAGCGGGACCCCAGATACGCAGTATTTT. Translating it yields CASSSSGTPDTQYF.